The clone carrying this T cell receptor beta chain showed up just once. The antigen remains unidentified. These data are taken from a study of shared clonotypes between healthy human individuals. Notes on the study in general: Depth was large, yet rarefaction showed that sorted-subset sequencing was incomplete.

Trimming removed 6 bases at V and 3 bases at J, with 9 bases between. The CDR3 is made up of 13 amino acids. Germline V gene data show CDR1 as MNHEY and CDR2 as SMNVEV (reference sequence). Investigators spread the genomic DNA of each subset evenly over several immunoSEQ plates. Clones were read by immunoSEQ multiplex PCR, and TCRdb kept only the in-frame ones, dropping some. Among some 1 million clones listed, about 75% were seen once. J is TRBJ2-1 and V is TRBV27, with D hard to call. This clonotype originated in a man between 18 and 35 years old in good health. Sequencing was done on a sample of memory CD4+ T cells sorted from blood. As for subset: CD45RA-negative fraction. CDR3 loop: CASRGQIYNEQFF. CDR3 in DNA: TGTGCCAGCAGAGGTCAGATCTACAATGAGCAGTTCTTC.